These 27 T cell receptor beta chains originate from one sample sequenced in a study of cytomegalovirus exposure and HLA in healthy donors. Primers for the PCR totalled 60 Vbeta and 13 Jbeta. The method was immunoSEQ multiplex PCR; TCRdb's version includes in-frame clones alone and lacks a portion of them. The table shows about 190,000 clones, with around 78% occurring only once. Sequenced input: PBMCs. The receptor set was obtained from a woman aged 25 to 39 in good health and CMV-seropositive.

Regarding this clone: This sample also contains other DNA sequences that code for the same CDR3. The chain employs TRBV6-5 and TRBJ1-3, with TRBD1 matching 11 bases. V dropped 5 bases and J dropped 4; count of bases not matched to a gene: 4. CDR1 and CDR2 (germline): MNHEY, SVGAGI. The CDR3 is 15 residues long. The CDR3 bases are TGTGCCAGCAGTAGGGACAGGGGGAGCGGAAACACCATATATTTT. This gives the protein CASSRDRGSGNTIYF.

In its sample, this clone was seen a few times. The chain uses TRBV7-2 and TRBJ1-5, with D unresolved. Germline V lookup: CDR1 SGHTA, CDR2 FQGNSA. The CDR3 runs to 15 residues. Trimming cost V 1 base and J 3 bases, with 10 bases left between them. For the CDR3, the DNA is TGTGCCAGCAGCTTAGACGGTCATTACAATCAGCCCCAGCATTTT. The encoded protein is CASSLDGHYNQPQHF.

This clone has a single count. The rearrangement links TRBV28 to TRBJ1-5; 9 nucleotides agree with TRBD1. The germline V gene has CDR1 MDHEN and CDR2 SYDVKM. The CDR3 spans 15 residues. The junction had 8 bases not matched to a gene; V was cut back by 4 bases and J by 7 bases. This CDR3 is CASSSGTGSRQPQHF. The CDR3 DNA reads as TGTGCCAGCAGTTCGGGGACAGGGTCTAGGCAGCCCCAGCATTTT.

The chain combines TRBV7-8 with TRBJ1-1; D gene ambiguous. The V and J ends lost 5 bases and 0 bases respectively, with 7 bases between them. The CDR3 spans 13 residues. Germline loops: CDR1 SGHVS, CDR2 FQNEAQ. As DNA, the CDR3 is TGTGCCAGCAGCACGAGGGTGAACACTGAAGCTTTCTTT. It translates to CASSTRVNTEAFF.

Note on this clone: This sample includes further DNA sequences coding for the same CDR3. The chain joins TRBV5-4 to TRBJ2-5, with TRBD2 as a possible D gene (6 bases). The CDR3 spans 13 residues. The germline gives CDR1 SGHNT, CDR2 YYREEE (reference sequence). V lost 2 bases and J lost 4, with 9 bases in between. This CDR3 is CASSFRGGETQYF. The DNA of the CDR3 is TGTGCCAGCAGCTTTAGGGGAGGAGAGACCCAGTACTTC.

This chain uses TRBV5-4 with TRBJ1-2; no clear D. From germline, CDR1 is SGHNT and CDR2 YYREEE (reference sequence). This CDR3 spans 13 amino acids. The V end lost 4 bases, the J end lost 5 bases, and 12 bases lay between the germline ends. Here the CDR3 reads CASSPGVLYGYTF. The CDR3 DNA reads TGTGCCAGCAGCCCCGGGGTCCTATATGGCTACACCTTC.

This clone was seen just once. The chain combines TRBV4-1 with TRBJ1-5; 7 bases are a match to TRBD1. The CDR3 totals 15 residues. V lost 1 base and J lost 3; bases outside the gene matches: 3. Germline V gives CDR1 MGHRA, CDR2 YSYEKL. The CDR3 region has the DNA TGCGCCAGCAGCCAAGGACAGGGTAACAATCAGCCCCAGCATTTT. Protein sequence: CASSQGQGNNQPQHF.

The chain recombines TRBV6-6 with TRBJ1-4; TRBD1 might be the D (5 bases). CDR1 MNHNY and CDR2 SVGAGI come from the germline V gene (reference sequence). Trimming left V 6 bases short and J 5 bases short, with 13 bases between. This CDR3 has 14 residues. The CDR3: CASRTGGRNEKLFF. DNA for the CDR3: TGTGCCAGCAGAACCGGGGGGAGAAATGAAAAACTGTTTTTT.

The chain couples TRBV15 to TRBJ2-2; D is ambiguous. V gave up 5 bases and J gave up 4 bases, with 14 bases separating them. The CDR3 consists of 15 residues. Germline CDR1 and CDR2: LNHNV and YYDKDF (reference sequence). The CDR3, as DNA: TGTGCCACCAGCTACGACTTTAGCTTCACCGGGGAGCTGTTTTTT. It translates to CATSYDFSFTGELFF.

V and J are TRBV19 and TRBJ1-2; weak D call: TRBD1 (6 bases). V was cut by 4 bases and J by 2 bases, with 11 bases left in between. Germline assignment: CDR1 LNHDA and CDR2 SQIVND (reference sequence). This CDR3 has 14 amino acids. CDR3 in amino acids: CASSKTGLNYGYTF. The CDR3 coding sequence is TGTGCCAGTAGTAAAACAGGGCTCAACTATGGCTACACCTTC.

The rearrangement uses TRBV5-1 and TRBJ1-4; perhaps TRBD1 as D (5 bases). CDR3 length equals 18 residues. CDR1 and CDR2 (germline): SGHRS, YFSETQ. Trimming stripped 4 bases from V and 0 bases from J, with 19 bases between. The CDR3: CASSATPQGVATNEKLFF. CDR3 nucleotide sequence: TGCGCCAGCAGCGCCACACCCCAGGGCGTTGCAACTAATGAAAAACTGTTTTTT.

The chain has TRBV28 and TRBJ2-2, with D possibly matching TRBD1 (6 bases). The V and J ends lost 2 bases and 6 bases respectively, with 10 bases between them. The CDR3 is made up of 14 amino acids. Germline V gene lookup returns CDR1 MDHEN and CDR2 SYDVKM. CDR3 DNA: TGTGCCAGCAGTTTAACAGGGAGCCCCGGGGAGCTGTTTTTT. Amino acid sequence: CASSLTGSPGELFF.

The chain recombines TRBV7-6 with TRBJ2-7; 12 nucleotides line up with TRBD2. Per germline, CDR1 SGHVS and CDR2 FNYEAQ. V was pared by 4 bases and J by 5 bases, with 6 bases of the junction left unmatched. The CDR3 totals 15 residues. Here the CDR3 DNA reads TGTGCCAGCAGCTCGCTAGCGGGAGGGCCCGACGAGCAGTACTTC. This codes for CASSSLAGGPDEQYF.

This chain links TRBV19 with TRBJ1-2; 11 nucleotides line up with TRBD1. The CDR3 runs 15 residues. CDR1 is LNHDA and CDR2 is SQIVND in the germline V gene (reference sequence). After removal of 3 bases from V and 2 bases from J, the junction contained 2 bases not matched to a gene. The CDR3 is CASSIRDRGNYGYTF. The CDR3 bases are TGTGCCAGTAGTATCCGGGACAGGGGGAACTATGGCTACACCTTC.

This chain links TRBV11-2 with TRBJ2-7, with TRBD1 matching 8 bases. From germline, CDR1 is SGHAT and CDR2 FQNNGV. The CDR3 covers 15 residues. The V gene end was trimmed by 5 bases and the J gene end by 4 bases; junction bases not matched to a gene: 10. CDR3 loop: CASSTYRTGRYEQYF. In DNA, the CDR3 is TGTGCCAGCAGCACCTACCGGACAGGGCGGTACGAGCAGTACTTC.

J is TRBJ2-7 and V is TRBV19; perhaps TRBD2 as D (5 bases). There are 13 residues in the CDR3. V lost 1 base and J 6 bases, leaving 10 bases between the germline ends. The V gene's germline CDR1 is LNHDA and CDR2 SQIVND (reference sequence). Here the CDR3 DNA reads TGTGCCAGTAGTATAGGCCTCCGGGGCGAGCAGTACTTC. It codes for CASSIGLRGEQYF.

The rearrangement uses TRBV4-2 and TRBJ2-2, with a weak D call TRBD1 (7 bases). The ends were cut back, 1 base at V and 0 bases at J, with 18 bases in the middle. This CDR3 has 19 amino acids. CDR1 is LGHNA and CDR2 is YNFKEQ in the germline V gene. The CDR3 reads CASSQAGGTAAPNTGELFF. The CDR3 coding sequence is TGTGCCAGCAGCCAAGCTGGGGGGACAGCCGCACCGAACACCGGGGAGCTGTTTTTT.

The chain is built from TRBV28 and TRBJ1-2, with D hard to call. Trimming took off 2 bases at V and 6 bases at J, with 13 bases between the two ends. The CDR3 covers 14 residues. Per germline, CDR1 MDHEN and CDR2 SYDVKM. The CDR3 region is CASSLPSQYDGYTF. The DNA for the CDR3 is TGTGCCAGCAGTTTACCATCCCAGTACGATGGCTACACCTTC.

The rearrangement links TRBV19 to TRBJ2-7; 8 bases are shared with TRBD1. The CDR3 consists of 13 residues. V shed 5 bases and J 6 bases; nucleotides not matched to a gene: 6. The V gene's germline CDR1 is LNHDA and CDR2 SQIVND (reference sequence). CDR3 loop: CASSLTGTGEQYF. In DNA, the CDR3 is TGTGCCAGTAGTCTGACCGGGACAGGCGAGCAGTACTTC.

In its sample, this clone was seen once. The chain is built from TRBV5-6 and TRBJ2-7; unclear D gene. The germline V and J ends were trimmed by 6 bases and 6 bases, with 10 bases remaining between them. The CDR3 totals 11 residues. The V gene's germline CDR1 is SGHDT and CDR2 YYEEEE. The CDR3 is CASTSVGEQYF. CDR3 DNA sequence: TGTGCCAGCACGTCGGTCGGCGAGCAGTACTTC.

The V call is TRBV5-8, the J call TRBJ1-1, with D possibly matching TRBD1 (5 bases). This CDR3 is 14 amino acids long. The germline V gene encodes CDR1 SGHTS and CDR2 YDEGEE. Trimming left V 1 base short and J 3 bases short, with 10 bases between. This chain's CDR3 is CASSLLGAHTEAFF. The DNA of the CDR3 is TGTGCCAGCAGCTTGTTAGGGGCCCACACTGAAGCTTTCTTT.

This chain uses TRBV19 with TRBJ2-7; 7 bases match TRBD2. J lost 7 bases, V lost 4 bases, and 16 bases had no gene match. Germline values: CDR1 LNHDA, CDR2 SQIVND (reference sequence). The CDR3 is 16 residues long. CDR3 nucleotides: TGTGCCAGTAGTACTCCTGGGGCGGGAGTGACGAGGGAGCAGTACTTC. This sequence encodes CASSTPGAGVTREQYF.

A few counts support this clone. The chain uses TRBV28 and TRBJ2-5, with 7 bases aligning to TRBD1. The better agreement between TRBJ2-7 and the DNA end casts doubt on the J call. CDR3 length: 15 amino acids. In germline, CDR1 is MDHEN, CDR2 SYDVKM. The chain's CDR3 is CASSTPTGSSYEQYF. For the CDR3, the DNA is TGTGCCAGCAGTACTCCGACAGGGAGCTCCTACGAGCAGTACTTC.

The V and J genes are TRBV7-2 and TRBJ2-3; no definite D call. Trimming removed 2 bases from V and 6 bases from J, with 6 bases in between. CDR1 and CDR2 from the germline V gene are SGHTA and FQGNSA. This CDR3 has 12 residues. CDR3 in DNA: TGTGCCAGCAGCTTAAACTGGGATACGCAGTATTTT. Translated: CASSLNWDTQYF.

The V and J genes are TRBV6-1 and TRBJ1-6; 7 positions agree with TRBD1. The CDR3 is made up of 14 amino acids. The germline V gene encodes CDR1 MNHNS and CDR2 SASEGT. The J segment lost 11 bases and the V segment lost 1 base, leaving 5 bases of the junction unmatched. The CDR3 is CASSEETGYPPLHF. CDR3 bases: TGTGCCAGCAGTGAAGAGACAGGGTATCCACCCCTCCACTTT.

This clone was seen a few times. The rearrangement joins TRBV6-5 to TRBJ1-6; D unresolved. V was pared by 4 bases and J by 8 bases, with 15 bases between. Germline CDR1 reads MNHEY; CDR2 reads SVGAGI. The CDR3 runs 15 residues. CDR3 DNA: TGTGCCAGCAGTTCACGCGGTACGGCAGATTCACCCCTCCACTTT. The encoded protein is CASSSRGTADSPLHF.

The CDR3: CASSLSTGGITDTQYF. CDR3 DNA: TGCGCCAGCAGCTTGTCTACAGGGGGCATCACAGATACGCAGTATTTT. This chain joins TRBV5-1 and TRBJ2-3; 9 bases line up with TRBD1. Germline V gene lookup returns CDR1 SGHRS and CDR2 YFSETQ. The CDR3 consists of 16 residues. J gave up 2 bases and V 1 base, and 5 bases lay outside the gene matches.